Shown below are 12 T cell receptor beta chains from a single sample sequenced in a study of T cells expressing NK-cell markers. Following a re-call of the 5' RACE reads, TCRdb has one entry per CDR3 protein and lacks DNA. The sample holds roughly 380,000 distinct CDR3 sequences. The sample taken for sequencing was blood T cells: a sorted CD56 or NKG2C T cell subset, CD4+ or CD8+ T cells, or bulk PBMC T cells (not recorded which). The receptors stem from a man between 18 and 69 years old in good health.

V and J are TRBV20-1 and TRBJ2-7; no DNA is available, so the TRBD2 call from TCRdb remains unchecked. Germline assignment: CDR1 DFQATT and CDR2 SNEGSKA (reference sequence). The CDR3 consists of 14 residues. The CDR3 region is CSAIQGGGAYEQYF.

The chain is built from TRBV2 and TRBJ2-7; no DNA is available, so the TRBD1 call from TCRdb remains unchecked. The CDR3 loop spans 14 amino acids. In germline, CDR1 is SNHLY, CDR2 FYNNEI. The CDR3 sequence is CASSELTGSNEQYF.

This rearrangement joins TRBV12-3 or TRBV12-4 to TRBJ1-6; TCRdb gives TRBD1 as the D gene, but with no DNA this cannot be confirmed. The CDR3 is made up of 16 amino acids. CDR3 in amino acids: CASSFTRDRVNSPLHF.

The chain uses TRBV18 and TRBJ2-7; no DNA is available, so the TRBD2 call from TCRdb remains unchecked. This CDR3 is 20 amino acids long. CDR1 is KGHSH, CDR2 LQKENI, per germline. CDR3 residues: CASSQRPLSGLAGSSYEQYF.

CDR3 sequence reads: CASSLAGIPQETQYF. The chain employs TRBV5-1 and TRBJ2-5. The CDR3 is made up of 15 amino acids. Germline values: CDR1 SGHRS, CDR2 YFSETQ.

This chain links TRBV18 with TRBJ1-1; TCRdb selects TRBD1, and the lack of DNA leaves this call unchecked. There are 15 residues in the CDR3. In germline, CDR1 is KGHSH, CDR2 LQKENI. The chain's CDR3 is CASSPPTAPRLEAFF.

The CDR3 reads CASLLRTGGSYEQYF. The chain employs TRBV28 and TRBJ2-7; TCRdb outputs TRBD1, but without DNA this stays unchecked. Germline V CDR1 and CDR2: MDHEN, SYDVKM. CDR3 length: 15 residues.

This chain uses TRBV19 with TRBJ1-5; TCRdb selects TRBD1, and the lack of DNA leaves this call unchecked. This CDR3 contains 13 residues. Germline V lookup: CDR1 LNHDA, CDR2 SQIVND (reference sequence). This chain's CDR3 is CASNNRGNQPQHF. Based on the CDR3 plus reference TRBV19 and TRBJ1-5, the full variable domain is DGGITQSPKYLFRKEGQNVTLSCEQNLNHDAMYWYRQDPGQGLRLIYYSQIVNDFQKGDIAEGYSVSREKKESFPLTVTSAQKNPTAFYLCASNNRGNQPQHFGDGTRLSIL.

CDR3 sequence reads: CSARKEAGTGYF. The V and J genes are TRBV20-1 and TRBJ2-3; the D call of TRBD1 rests on TCRdb alone, since no DNA is present to check it. Germline loops: CDR1 DFQATT, CDR2 SNEGSKA (reference sequence). There are 12 residues in the CDR3.

This chain joins TRBV12-3 or TRBV12-4 and TRBJ1-2; TCRdb designates TRBD1, a call that cannot be tested without DNA. CDR3 length: 13 amino acids. The CDR3 here is CASSPQGQGGYTF.

The chain carries TRBV5-6 and TRBJ2-4; as DNA is missing, the TRBD1 call by TCRdb cannot be tested. The CDR3 totals 20 residues. In germline, CDR1 is SGHDT, CDR2 YYEEEE. This CDR3 is CASSLRWGGRGWVAKNIQYF.

J is TRBJ2-7 and V is TRBV18; TCRdb's D call of TRBD2 is untestable without DNA. From germline, CDR1 is KGHSH and CDR2 LQKENI. This CDR3 spans 15 amino acids. CDR3: CASSPEGLFSYEQYF.